This is a list of T cell receptor beta chains from one sample in a study of blood T cell repertoires in COVID-19. Profiled with immunoSEQ multiplex PCR; TCRdb holds only in-frame clones, not every one. The sample holds around 110,000 clones, about 80% seen once. The sequenced sample consisted of peripheral blood. These receptors were collected from a man aged 65 to 79 with active or convalescent COVID-19. Each CDR3 is given with its conserved first and last residue. D genes are given only for firm matches. Clone size is shown for a subset of rows, as once, few, many or a class of expanded clone.

TRBV30,TRBJ2-3,NA,TRBD2,CAWSLGLASGTDTQYF,TGTGCCTGGAGTTTGGGACTAGCTTCTGGGACAGATACGCAGTATTTT
TRBV2,TRBJ2-7,NA,NA,CASRGLIQGPGEQYF,TGTGCCAGCAGGGGGCTAATTCAGGGTCCGGGCGAGCAGTACTTC
TRBV23-1,TRBJ2-1,NA,TRBD2,CASSLGLAGGASYNEQFF,TGCGCCAGCAGTCTTGGACTAGCGGGAGGAGCCTCCTACAATGAGCAGTTCTTC
TRBV7-9,TRBJ1-2,once,NA,CASSSPGARAYGYTF,TGTGCCAGCAGCTCCCCAGGGGCGCGGGCCTATGGCTACACCTTC
TRBV4-2,TRBJ1-3,NA,NA,CASSQGVPGGNSGNTIYF,TGTGCCAGCAGCCAGGGTGTTCCGGGAGGGAACTCTGGAAACACCATATATTTT
TRBV5-1,TRBJ2-5,NA,NA,CASSLDSGPQETQYF,TGCGCCAGCAGCTTGGATAGTGGGCCACAAGAGACCCAGTACTTC
TRBV24-1,TRBJ2-1,few,NA,CATSSPGRREQFF,TGTGCCACCAGTTCCCCGGGGAGGAGGGAGCAGTTCTTC
TRBV28,TRBJ1-4,NA,TRBD1,CASRQGEDRLFF,TGTGCCAGCAGACAGGGGGAGGACCGGCTGTTTTTT
TRBV19,TRBJ1-6,NA,NA,CASSTQSPLHF,TGTGCCAGTAGTACCCAATCACCCCTCCACTTT
TRBV9,TRBJ1-2,NA,TRBD1,CASSVYTGDGYTF,TGTGCCAGCAGCGTATACACAGGGGATGGCTACACCTTC
TRBV14,TRBJ2-1,NA,TRBD2,CASSQSGTRVYNEQFF,TGTGCCAGCAGCCAATCCGGGACTAGGGTTTACAATGAGCAGTTCTTC
TRBV18,TRBJ2-1,NA,TRBD1,CASSATTGSNEQFF,TGTGCCAGCTCAGCCACGACAGGGAGCAATGAGCAGTTCTTC
TRBV2,TRBJ2-3,NA,TRBD1,CASSKQGNTDTQYF,TGTGCCAGCAGTAAACAGGGGAACACAGATACGCAGTATTTT
TRBV6-5,TRBJ2-1,NA,TRBD1,CASRPPDRINEQFF,TGTGCCAGCAGACCTCCGGACAGGATCAATGAGCAGTTCTTC
TRBV7-8,TRBJ2-3,NA,NA,CASSLDLGDTQYF,TGTGCCAGCAGCTTAGATCTCGGAGATACGCAGTATTTT
TRBV28,TRBJ2-1,NA,NA,CASSLLLKSSYNEQFF,TGTGCCAGCAGTTTATTACTAAAGAGCTCCTACAATGAGCAGTTCTTC
TRBV7-6,TRBJ2-5,NA,TRBD2,CASSFSGGDQETQYF,TGTGCCAGCAGCTTTAGCGGGGGGGACCAAGAGACCCAGTACTTC
TRBV7-8,TRBJ2-7,NA,TRBD1,CASRLRQGSFSSAKIEQYF,TGTGCCAGCAGACTTCGACAGGGGTCCTTTTCTTCCGCTAAGATTGAGCAGTACTTC
TRBV15,TRBJ1-2,few,NA,CATSREENNNYGYTF,TGTGCCACCAGCAGAGAAGAAAACAATAACTATGGCTACACCTTC
TRBV2,TRBJ2-5,NA,TRBD2,CASKRTSGGSETQYF,TGTGCCAGCAAAAGGACTAGCGGGGGGTCAGAGACCCAGTACTTC
TRBV6-5,TRBJ1-2,NA,NA,CASRIPGLGVFGYTF,TGTGCCAGCAGGATTCCGGGACTGGGGGTATTTGGCTACACCTTC
TRBV5-1,TRBJ1-3,NA,TRBD1,CASSLGQGQGNTIYF,TGCGCCAGCAGCTTGGGACAGGGGCAAGGAAACACCATATATTTT
TRBV4-1,TRBJ2-3,NA,TRBD2,CASSPSGRADTQYF,TGCGCCAGCAGCCCTAGCGGGAGGGCAGATACGCAGTATTTT
TRBV6-2/TRBV6-3,TRBJ2-3,NA,NA,CASSPRGALGDTQYF,TGTGCCAGCAGTCCCCGGGGGGCCCTTGGAGATACGCAGTATTTT
TRBV19,TRBJ1-2,NA,NA,CASTKITNYGYTF,TGTGCCAGTACCAAAATCACTAACTATGGCTACACCTTC
TRBV5-4,TRBJ1-2,once,NA,CASSSKSGGLNYGYTF,TGTGCCAGCAGCTCCAAATCAGGAGGCTTAAACTATGGCTACACCTTC
TRBV19,TRBJ1-1,NA,TRBD1,CASRVGQGIGSAFF,TGTGCCAGTAGAGTCGGACAGGGGATCGGATCGGCTTTCTTT
TRBV7-2,TRBJ2-1,NA,NA,CASSLAPGEQFF,TGTGCCAGCAGCTTAGCGCCGGGTGAGCAGTTCTTC
TRBV6-5,TRBJ2-1,once,TRBD1,CASRRQGQDTLEQFF,TGTGCCAGCAGAAGACAGGGTCAGGACACGTTGGAGCAGTTCTTC
TRBV28,TRBJ1-2,NA,TRBD1,CASSPGQTYGYTF,TGTGCCAGCAGCCCGGGACAGACCTATGGCTACACCTTC
TRBV19,TRBJ1-1,NA,NA,CASSIRDSNTEAFF,TGTGCCAGTAGTATAAGGGACTCAAACACTGAAGCTTTCTTT
TRBV9,TRBJ2-3,NA,NA,CASSVAGFTDTQYF,TGTGCCAGCAGCGTAGCAGGGTTTACAGATACGCAGTATTTT
TRBV4-3,TRBJ1-2,NA,NA,CASSQDLAGMDYGYTF,TGCGCCAGCAGCCAAGATCTTGCCGGGATGGACTATGGCTACACCTTC
TRBV6-5,TRBJ1-6,many,TRBD1,CASQAPGQNNSPLHF,TGTGCCAGTCAAGCACCGGGACAGAATAATTCACCCCTCCACTTT
TRBV5-1,TRBJ1-3,once,NA,CASSLEGGTGNTIYF,TGCGCCAGCAGCTTGGAAGGGGGAACTGGAAACACCATATATTTT
TRBV7-2,TRBJ1-2,NA,TRBD1,CASSSWTGASLYTF,TGTGCCAGCAGCAGCTGGACAGGGGCGTCGCTCTACACCTTC
TRBV15,TRBJ2-5,few,NA,CATSRGPQETQYF,TGTGCCACCAGCAGGGGCCCACAAGAGACCCAGTACTTC
TRBV11-2,TRBJ2-7,NA,NA,CASSSSGAYEQYF,TGTGCCAGCAGCTCGTCAGGGGCCTACGAGCAGTACTTC
TRBV4-3,TRBJ1-1,NA,NA,CASSVDRNTEAFF,TGCGCCAGCAGCGTCGACAGGAACACTGAAGCTTTCTTT
TRBV13,TRBJ2-7,NA,TRBD1,CASSSRTGTYEQYF,TGTGCCAGCAGCTCGCGGACAGGAACCTACGAGCAGTACTTC
TRBV5-1,TRBJ2-1,NA,TRBD2,CASSRGLADYNEQFF,TGCGCCAGCAGCCGCGGACTAGCGGATTACAATGAGCAGTTCTTC
TRBV29-1,TRBJ2-3,NA,TRBD2,CSVEGLAGAGGTDTQYF,TGCAGCGTTGAAGGGCTAGCGGGGGCCGGGGGAACAGATACGCAGTATTTT
TRBV10-2,TRBJ1-6,NA,NA,CPRRGGGAVSSPLHF,TGCCCCCGCAGGGGAGGGGGGGCGGTCTCTTCACCCCTCCACTTT
TRBV11-1,TRBJ2-1,NA,TRBD2,CASSPRGASGYNEQFF,TGTGCCAGCAGCCCCCGCGGGGCTAGCGGTTACAATGAGCAGTTCTTC
TRBV2,TRBJ2-7,NA,TRBD2,CASSDRREYEQYF,TGTGCCAGCAGTGATAGGCGGGAGTACGAGCAGTACTTC
TRBV7-8,TRBJ1-1,NA,NA,CASRTSIGNTEAFF,TGTGCCAGCAGGACTTCTATCGGGAACACTGAAGCTTTCTTT
TRBV5-1,TRBJ1-3,NA,NA,CASSMGHGYSGNTIYF,TGCGCCAGCAGCATGGGACACGGATACTCTGGAAACACCATATATTTT
TRBV7-2,TRBJ2-3,NA,NA,CASSWSGSTDTQYF,TGTGCCAGCAGCTGGAGCGGGAGCACAGATACGCAGTATTTT
TRBV28,TRBJ2-1,NA,TRBD2,CASINSGTPHEQFF,TGTGCCAGCATCAATAGCGGGACACCCCATGAGCAGTTCTTC
TRBV19,TRBJ1-5,NA,NA,CASTGRAYQPQHF,TGTGCCAGTACGGGCAGGGCCTATCAGCCCCAGCATTTT
TRBV28,TRBJ1-2,NA,NA,CASSLATLYTF,TGTGCCAGCAGTTTAGCGACACTCTACACCTTC
TRBV19,TRBJ2-2,NA,TRBD2,CASSPGPVAPGRASGRWAGELFF,TGTGCCAGTAGCCCGGGGCCAGTAGCCCCGGGGAGGGCTAGCGGGAGATGGGCCGGGGAGCTGTTTTTT